This T cell receptor beta chain was identified in a study of human T cells and chemical hapten exposure. This clonotype was detected ten times or more. Time point described: pre-sensitization, week 0. Described treatment: therapeutic diphenylcyclopropenone sensitization with weekly scalp DPC. TCRdb independently ran MiXCR on the RACE reads; one entry per CDR3 protein. This sample has 85,000 to 100,000 distinct CDR3 sequences, with approximately 11% found just once. Trimming took 3 bases from V and 4 from J; bases not matched to a gene: 5. This CDR3 contains 14 residues. Germline values: CDR1 KGHSH, CDR2 LQKENI.

The receptor comes from a woman aged 55 to 70 with alopecia areata. Some clones in this sample may be carry-over from other donors' samples. This chain uses TRBV18 with TRBJ1-1; 7 positions agree with TRBD1. Material: whole blood, obtained in connection with sensitization to the hapten diphenylcyclopropenone (DPC). The CDR3 DNA is TGTGCCAGCTCACCGGGGACAGTAGGCACTGAAGCTTTCTTT. Translating gives CASSPGTVGTEAFF.